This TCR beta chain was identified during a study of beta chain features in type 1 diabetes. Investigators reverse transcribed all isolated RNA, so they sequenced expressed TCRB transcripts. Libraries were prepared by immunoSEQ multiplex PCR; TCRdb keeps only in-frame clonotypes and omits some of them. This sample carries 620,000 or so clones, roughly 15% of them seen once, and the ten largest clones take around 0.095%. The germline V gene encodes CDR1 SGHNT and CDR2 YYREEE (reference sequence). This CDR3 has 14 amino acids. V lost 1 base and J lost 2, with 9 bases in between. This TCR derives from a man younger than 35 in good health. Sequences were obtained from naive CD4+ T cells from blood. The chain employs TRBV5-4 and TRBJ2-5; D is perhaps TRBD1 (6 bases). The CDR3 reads CASSLQGLQETQYF. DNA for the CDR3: TGTGCCAGCAGCTTGCAGGGGTTACAAGAGACCCAGTACTTC.